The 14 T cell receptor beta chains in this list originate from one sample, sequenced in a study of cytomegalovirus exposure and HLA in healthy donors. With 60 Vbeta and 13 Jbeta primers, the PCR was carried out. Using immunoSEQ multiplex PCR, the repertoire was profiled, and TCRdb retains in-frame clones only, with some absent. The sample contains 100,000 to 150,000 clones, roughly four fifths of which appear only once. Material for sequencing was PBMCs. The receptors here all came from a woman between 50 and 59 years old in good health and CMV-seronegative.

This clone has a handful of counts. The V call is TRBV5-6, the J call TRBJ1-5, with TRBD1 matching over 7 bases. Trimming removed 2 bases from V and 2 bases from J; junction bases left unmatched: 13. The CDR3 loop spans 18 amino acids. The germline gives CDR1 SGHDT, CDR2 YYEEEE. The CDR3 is CASSLRQGPEYGNQPQHF. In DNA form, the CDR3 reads TGTGCCAGCAGCTTAAGACAGGGACCAGAATATGGCAATCAGCCCCAGCATTTT.

The CDR3 bases are TGTGCCAGCAGTGAAGCGGATGCGGGGTCTTCTCAGCCCCAGCATTTT. This translates into CASSEADAGSSQPQHF. This chain links TRBV6-1 with TRBJ1-5; D ambiguous. The germline gives CDR1 MNHNS, CDR2 SASEGT. The CDR3 consists of 16 residues. Trimming removed 0 bases from V and 6 bases from J, with 15 bases in between.

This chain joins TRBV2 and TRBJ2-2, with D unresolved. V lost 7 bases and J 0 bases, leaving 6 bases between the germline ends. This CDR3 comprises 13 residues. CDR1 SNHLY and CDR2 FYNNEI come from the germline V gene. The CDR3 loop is CASTTANTGELFF. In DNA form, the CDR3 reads TGTGCCAGCACCACAGCGAACACCGGGGAGCTGTTTTTT.

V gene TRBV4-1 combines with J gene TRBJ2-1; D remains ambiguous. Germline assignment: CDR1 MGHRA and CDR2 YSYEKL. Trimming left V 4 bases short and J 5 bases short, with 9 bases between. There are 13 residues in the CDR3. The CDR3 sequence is CASSLGPNNEQFF. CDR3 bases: TGCGCCAGCAGCCTTGGGCCAAACAATGAGCAGTTCTTC.

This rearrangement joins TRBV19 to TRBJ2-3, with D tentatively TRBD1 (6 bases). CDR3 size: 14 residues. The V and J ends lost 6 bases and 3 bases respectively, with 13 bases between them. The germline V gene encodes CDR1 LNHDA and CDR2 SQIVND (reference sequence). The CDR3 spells CASRQGAWTDTQYF. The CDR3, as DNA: TGTGCCAGTAGACAGGGAGCTTGGACAGATACGCAGTATTTT. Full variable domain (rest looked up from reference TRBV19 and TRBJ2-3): DGGITQSPKYLFRKEGQNVTLSCEQNLNHDAMYWYRQDPGQGLRLIYYSQIVNDFQKGDIAEGYSVSREKKESFPLTVTSAQKNPTAFYLCASRQGAWTDTQYFGPGTRLTVL.

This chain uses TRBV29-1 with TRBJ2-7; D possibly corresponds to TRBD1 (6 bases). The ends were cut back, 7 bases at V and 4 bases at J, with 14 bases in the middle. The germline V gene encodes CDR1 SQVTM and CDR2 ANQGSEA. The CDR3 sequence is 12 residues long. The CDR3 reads CSADAGEYEQYF. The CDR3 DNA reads TGCAGCGCAGACGCAGGGGAGTACGAGCAGTACTTC.

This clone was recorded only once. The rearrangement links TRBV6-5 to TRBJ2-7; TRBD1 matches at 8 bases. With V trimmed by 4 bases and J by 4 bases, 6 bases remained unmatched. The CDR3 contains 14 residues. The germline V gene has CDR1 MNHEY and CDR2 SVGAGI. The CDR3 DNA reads TGTGCCAGCAGTTTATCCAGGGGGCCTTACGAGCAGTACTTC. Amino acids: CASSLSRGPYEQYF.

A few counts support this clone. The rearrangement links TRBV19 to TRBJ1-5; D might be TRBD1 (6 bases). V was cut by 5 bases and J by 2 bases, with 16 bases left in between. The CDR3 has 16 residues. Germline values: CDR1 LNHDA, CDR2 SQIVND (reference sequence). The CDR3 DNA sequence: TGTGCCAGTAGTCAACCTCAGGGGCCGGGCAATCAGCCCCAGCATTTT. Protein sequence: CASSQPQGPGNQPQHF.

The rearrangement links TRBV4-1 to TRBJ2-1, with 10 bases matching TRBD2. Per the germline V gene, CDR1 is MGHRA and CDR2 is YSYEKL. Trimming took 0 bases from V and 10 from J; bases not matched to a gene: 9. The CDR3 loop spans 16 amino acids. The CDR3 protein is CASSQDWLAGVKEQFF. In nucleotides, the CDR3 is TGCGCCAGCAGCCAAGATTGGCTAGCGGGAGTCAAGGAGCAGTTCTTC.

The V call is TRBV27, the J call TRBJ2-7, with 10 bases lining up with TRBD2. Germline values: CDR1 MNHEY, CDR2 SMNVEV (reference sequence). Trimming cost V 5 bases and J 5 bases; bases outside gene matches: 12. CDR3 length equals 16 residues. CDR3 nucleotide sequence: TGTGCCAGCAGTCTCACCCTAGCGGGAGTATTAGACGAGCAGTACTTC. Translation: CASSLTLAGVLDEQYF.

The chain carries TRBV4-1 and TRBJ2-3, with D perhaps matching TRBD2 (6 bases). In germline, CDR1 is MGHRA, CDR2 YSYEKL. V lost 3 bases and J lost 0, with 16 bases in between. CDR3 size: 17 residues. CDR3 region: CASSQGPLATSTDTQYF. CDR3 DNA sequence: TGCGCCAGCAGCCAGGGCCCTCTAGCGACTAGCACAGATACGCAGTATTTT.

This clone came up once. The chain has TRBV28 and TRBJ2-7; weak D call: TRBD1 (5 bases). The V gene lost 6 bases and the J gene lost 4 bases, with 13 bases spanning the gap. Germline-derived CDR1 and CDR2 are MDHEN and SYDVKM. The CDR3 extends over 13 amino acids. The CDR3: CASSPPQGYEQYF. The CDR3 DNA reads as TGTGCCAGCAGCCCCCCCCAGGGATACGAGCAGTACTTC. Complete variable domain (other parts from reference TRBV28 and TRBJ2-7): DVKVTQSSRYLVKRTGEKVFLECVQDMDHENMFWYRQDPGLGLRLIYFSYDVKMKEKGDIPEGYSVSREKKERFSLILESASTNQTSMYLCASSPPQGYEQYFGPGTRLTVT.

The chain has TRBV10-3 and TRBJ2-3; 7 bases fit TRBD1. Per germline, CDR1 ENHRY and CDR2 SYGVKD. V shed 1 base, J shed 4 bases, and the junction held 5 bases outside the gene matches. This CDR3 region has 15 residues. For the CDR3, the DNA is TGTGCCATCAGTGAGTTAAGGGGGCGCGCAGATACGCAGTATTTT. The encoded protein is CAISELRGRADTQYF.

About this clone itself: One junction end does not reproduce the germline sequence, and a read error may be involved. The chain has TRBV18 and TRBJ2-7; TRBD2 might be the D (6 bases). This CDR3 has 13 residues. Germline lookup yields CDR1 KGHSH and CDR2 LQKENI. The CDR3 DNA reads TGTGCCAGCTCACGGCGGGGCTCCGACGAGCAGTACTTC. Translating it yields CASSRRGSDEQYF.